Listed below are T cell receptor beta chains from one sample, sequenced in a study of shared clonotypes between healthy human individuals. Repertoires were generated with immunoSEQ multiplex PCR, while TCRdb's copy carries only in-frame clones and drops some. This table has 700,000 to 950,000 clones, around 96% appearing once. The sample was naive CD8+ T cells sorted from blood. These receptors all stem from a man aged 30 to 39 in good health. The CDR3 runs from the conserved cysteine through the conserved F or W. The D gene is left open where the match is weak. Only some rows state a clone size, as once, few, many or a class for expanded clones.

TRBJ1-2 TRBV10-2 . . TGCGCCAGCAGTGAGTGGGCCTCCCTCCTTGGCTACACCTTC CASSEWASLLGYTF
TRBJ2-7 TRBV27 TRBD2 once TGTGCCAGCAGTAAGAATCAAGCGGGAGGGCCCCACGAGCAGTACTTC CASSKNQAGGPHEQYF
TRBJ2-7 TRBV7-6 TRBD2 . TGTGCCAGCAGCCCCAGCGGGAGGACCTCCTACGAGCAGTACTTC CASSPSGRTSYEQYF
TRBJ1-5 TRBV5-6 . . TGTGCCAGCAGCTATAGGGGGGTTAGCAATCAGCCCCAGCATTTT CASSYRGVSNQPQHF
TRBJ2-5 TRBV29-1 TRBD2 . TGCAGCGGTGTTCTAGCGGGAGGTCGGGAGACCCAGTACTTC CSGVLAGGRETQYF
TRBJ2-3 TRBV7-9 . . TGTGCCAGCAGCTTTACAGGGTCTTCCGCAGATACGCAGTATTTT CASSFTGSSADTQYF
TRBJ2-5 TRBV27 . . TGTGCCAGCAGACAGAGGGCGAGCCAAGAGACCCAGTACTTC CASRQRASQETQYF
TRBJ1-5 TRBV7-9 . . TGTGCCAGCAGCCCGGACTACAGCCATCAGCCCCAGCATTTT CASSPDYSHQPQHF
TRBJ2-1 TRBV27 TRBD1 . TGTGCCAGCACCCTGACAGGGATGCATGAGCAGTTCTTC CASTLTGMHEQFF
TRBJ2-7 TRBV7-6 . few TGTGCCAGCAGCATGGAAACGGGTGACGAGCAGTACTTC CASSMETGDEQYF
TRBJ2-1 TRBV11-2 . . TGTGCCAGCAGCTGGGGTTATGAGCAGTTCTTC CASSWGYEQFF
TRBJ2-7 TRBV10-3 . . TGTGCCATCAGTGTTGGAGGGCGCGGCGAGCAGTACTTC CAISVGGRGEQYF
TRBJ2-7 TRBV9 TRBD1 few TGTGCCAGCAGCGTAGAACAGGGGGGCTACGAGCAGTACTTC CASSVEQGGYEQYF
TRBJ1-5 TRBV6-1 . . TGTGCCAGCAGTGAATGGGGGAATCAGAATCAGCCCCAGCATTTT CASSEWGNQNQPQHF
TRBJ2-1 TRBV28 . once TGTGCCAGCAGTCCCACAGGGTTGAAGGATGAGCAGTTCTTC CASSPTGLKDEQFF
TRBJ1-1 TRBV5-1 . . TGCGCCAGCAGCTTGGGGACAGAGAACACTGAAGCTTTCTTT CASSLGTENTEAFF
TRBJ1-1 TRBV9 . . TGTGCCAGCAGCCCCAAGTTTTCGAACACTGAAGCTTTCTTT CASSPKFSNTEAFF
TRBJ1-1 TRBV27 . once TGTGCCAGCAGCATTCAGGTGAACACTGAAGCTTTCTTT CASSIQVNTEAFF
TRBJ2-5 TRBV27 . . TGTGCCAGCAGGGGGACATACCGACAAGAGACCCAGTACTTC CASRGTYRQETQYF
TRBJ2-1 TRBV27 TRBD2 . TGTGCCAGCAGTTTATCCCAGCGGGAGACGGGCTATGAGCAGTTCTTC CASSLSQRETGYEQFF
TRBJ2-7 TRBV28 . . TGTGCCAGCACTCGAATTTCGGGGTTCTCCTACGAGCAGTACTTC CASTRISGFSYEQYF
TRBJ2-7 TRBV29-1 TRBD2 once TGCAGCGCAGTGGTAGCGGGAGTTCTCGAGCAGTACTTC CSAVVAGVLEQYF
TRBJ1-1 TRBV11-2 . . TGTGCCAGCAGCTCGGGCGGCCTCGAAGCTTTCTTT CASSSGGLEAFF
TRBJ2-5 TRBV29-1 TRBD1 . TGCAGCGTTGAGGGGACAGAGATTGAGACCCAGTACTTC CSVEGTEIETQYF
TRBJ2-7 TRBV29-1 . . TGCAGCGTTGGACAGCCCTACGAGCAGTACTTC CSVGQPYEQYF
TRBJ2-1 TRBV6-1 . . TGTGCCAGCAGTAGTAGCCTCCACAATGAGCAGTTCTTC CASSSSLHNEQFF
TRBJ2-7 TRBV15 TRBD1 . TGTGCCACCAGCCCCGGGACAGGGACCTACGAGCAGTACTTC CATSPGTGTYEQYF
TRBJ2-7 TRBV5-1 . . TGCGCCAGCAGCTTAGGGACCACCCGAAGGGATGAGCAGTACTTC CASSLGTTRRDEQYF
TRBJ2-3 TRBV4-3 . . TGCGCCAGCAGCCAAGATGTACCCCGTGGCCCCGAGACAACCAGCAATACGCAGTATTTT CASSQDVPRGPETTSNTQYF
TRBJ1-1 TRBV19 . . TGTGCCAGTAGTATAGGGGGCAGATCGAACACTGAAGCTTTCTTT CASSIGGRSNTEAFF
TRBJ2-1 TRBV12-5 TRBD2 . TGTGCTAGTGGTTTGGTGCGCCCAGCGGGAGTTGTTTACAATGAGCAGTTCTTC CASGLVRPAGVVYNEQFF
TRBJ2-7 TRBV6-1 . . TGTGCCAGCAGCTGGACAGAAGCCTACGAGCAGTACTTC CASSWTEAYEQYF